The next 11 T cell receptor beta chains were all read from a single sample in a study of blood T cell repertoires in COVID-19. The method was immunoSEQ multiplex PCR; TCRdb's version includes in-frame clones alone and lacks a portion of them. Here the sample spans roughly 300,000 clones, around 87% being singletons. Source material: PBMCs or T cells enriched from blood (not recorded which). Receptors were obtained from a woman aged 25-40 years who had recovered from COVID-19.

This rearrangement joins TRBV7-9 to TRBJ2-1, with 13 bases that match TRBD2. CDR1 is SEHNR, CDR2 FQNEAQ, per germline (reference sequence). The ends lost 5 bases at V and 7 bases at J; junction bases unmatched: 8. The CDR3 contains 16 residues. The CDR3 nucleotides are TGTGCCAGCAGCCCTTCCACTAGCGGGGGGGGAAATGAGCAGTTCTTC. Translated, it gives CASSPSTSGGGNEQFF.

The rearrangement links TRBV5-4 to TRBJ1-1; D is possibly TRBD1 (6 bases). This CDR3 has 14 amino acids. V dropped 4 bases and J dropped 2 bases, with 12 bases sitting between them. CDR1 and CDR2 from the germline V gene are SGHNT and YYREEE (reference sequence). The CDR3 DNA reads TGTGCCAGCAGCCGACGTGGGGGCAACACTGAAGCTTTCTTT. It encodes CASSRRGGNTEAFF.

A note on this clone: This same CDR3 is encoded by further DNA sequences in the sample. V gene TRBV30 combines with J gene TRBJ1-2; no definite D call. V was cut by 0 bases and J by 2 bases, with 10 bases left in between. Germline CDR1 and CDR2: GTSNPN and SVGIG (reference sequence). The CDR3 spans 14 residues. The CDR3 DNA reads as TGTGCCTGGAGTGTACTAGGACGGAACTATGGCTACACCTTC. It specifies CAWSVLGRNYGYTF.

The chain couples TRBV7-9 to TRBJ2-4; D possibly corresponds to TRBD1 (6 bases). This CDR3 is 16 amino acids long. CDR1 and CDR2 from the germline V gene are SEHNR and FQNEAQ (reference sequence). V gave up 4 bases and J gave up 0 bases, with 13 bases separating them. CDR3 DNA sequence: TGTGCCAGCAGCTCACGGACAGCCTCAGCCAAAAACATTCAGTACTTC. This codes for CASSSRTASAKNIQYF.

The chain has TRBV11-2 and TRBJ2-2, with 8 positions matching TRBD2. Germline lookup yields CDR1 SGHAT and CDR2 FQNNGV. CDR3 length equals 17 residues. Trimming cost V 2 bases and J 4 bases; bases outside gene matches: 9. The CDR3 loop is CASSLRGAGAITGELFF. As DNA, the CDR3 is TGTGCCAGCAGCTTACGGGGAGCGGGGGCCATCACCGGGGAGCTGTTTTTT.

This chain uses TRBV7-9 with TRBJ1-2; unclear D gene. CDR1 and CDR2 (germline): SEHNR, FQNEAQ (reference sequence). The CDR3 runs 13 residues. V shed 1 base and J shed 5 bases, with 8 bases lying between them. In nucleotides, the CDR3 is TGTGCCAGCAGCTTAGAGGCAGGTTATGGCTACACCTTC. Encoded protein: CASSLEAGYGYTF.

V gene TRBV9 combines with J gene TRBJ1-6, with 7 nucleotides matching TRBD1. The CDR3 consists of 14 residues. CDR1 and CDR2 from the germline V gene are SGDLS and YYNGEE. The ends lost 0 bases at V and 10 bases at J; junction bases unmatched: 4. CDR3 in amino acids: CASSVAGQSSPLHF. CDR3 nucleotides: TGTGCCAGCAGCGTAGCGGGACAGTCCTCACCCCTCCACTTT. The complete variable domain, with remaining parts taken from reference TRBV9 and TRBJ1-6, reads DSGVTQTPKHLITATGQRVTLRCSPRSGDLSVYWYQQSLDQGLQFLIQYYNGEERAKGNILERFSAQQFPDLHSELNLSSLELGDSALYFCASSVAGQSSPLHFGNGTRLTVT.

The chain joins TRBV4-1 to TRBJ1-2, with D tentatively TRBD1 (5 bases). The CDR3 has 16 amino acids. Trimming removed 1 base from V and 4 bases from J, with 16 bases in between. The germline CDR1 and CDR2 sequences are MGHRA and YSYEKL. CDR3: CASSQGIQVDGYGYTF. CDR3 DNA: TGCGCCAGCAGCCAAGGAATACAGGTTGATGGCTATGGCTACACCTTC.

The chain recombines TRBV5-6 with TRBJ1-1; D is uncertain. The length of the CDR3 is 14 residues. The germline gives CDR1 SGHDT, CDR2 YYEEEE. With 3 bases removed from V and 1 base from J, the gap between germline ends came to 10 bases. The CDR3 loop reads CASSSPGANTEAFF. The CDR3 bases are TGTGCCAGCAGCTCCCCAGGCGCGAACACTGAAGCTTTCTTT.

The CDR3 loop reads CASSRVPQRDPGELFF. The CDR3 DNA reads TGCGCCAGCAGCCGAGTACCTCAGCGCGACCCCGGGGAGCTGTTTTTT. The V gene is TRBV4-3, the J gene TRBJ2-2; D remains unclear. Trimming stripped 4 bases from V and 6 bases from J, with 18 bases between. There are 16 residues in the CDR3. Germline CDR1 reads LGHNA; CDR2 reads YSLEER.

The gene calls are TRBV4-3 and TRBJ1-4; unclear D gene. Trimming took 0 bases from V and 11 from J, leaving 10 bases between them. This CDR3 region has 13 residues. Germline CDR1 and CDR2: LGHNA and YSLEER. The CDR3 nucleotides read TGCGCCAGCAGCCAAGAACGCAGGTGGAAACTGTTTTTT. It translates to CASSQERRWKLFF.